Sequencing of this T cell receptor (beta chain) was carried out in a study of vaccination and CD4 T cells after COVID-19. Treatment indicated: approximately 10-day PBMC culture with coronavirus spike peptide pools or control peptides (ViraFEST assay). Concerning this clonotype itself: As yet, its antigen is unknown.

The assay that was used to sequence DNA from cultured CD4+ T cells was the Oncomine TCR Beta short-read assay. MiXCR, run by TCRdb on the PCR reads, gives a single entry per CDR3 protein. This table holds about 12,000 distinct CDR3 sequences, 44% found once. Germline assignment: CDR1 SQVTM and CDR2 ANQGSEA. This CDR3 has 14 amino acids. Trimming pared 6 bases from V and 2 bases from J, leaving 17 bases between. This rearrangement joins TRBV29-1 to TRBJ2-7, with D tentatively TRBD1 (5 bases). Input material: cultured CD4+ T cells from blood. The sequence was collected from a human donor with COVID-19. CDR3 residues: CSVRQSRIAYEQYF. The CDR3 nucleotides read TGCAGCGTGAGACAGTCCCGTATAGCCTACGAGCAGTACTTC.